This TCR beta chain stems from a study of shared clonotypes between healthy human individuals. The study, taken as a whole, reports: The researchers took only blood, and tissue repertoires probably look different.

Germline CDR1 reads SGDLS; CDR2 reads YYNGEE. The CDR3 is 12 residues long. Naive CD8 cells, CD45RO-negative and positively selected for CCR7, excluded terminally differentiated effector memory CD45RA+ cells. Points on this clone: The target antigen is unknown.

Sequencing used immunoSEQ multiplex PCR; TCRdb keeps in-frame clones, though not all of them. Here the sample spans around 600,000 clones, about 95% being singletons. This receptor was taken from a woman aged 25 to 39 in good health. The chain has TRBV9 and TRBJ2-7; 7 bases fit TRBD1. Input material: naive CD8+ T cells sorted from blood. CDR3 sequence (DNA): TGTGCTTCACAGGGGAGCTCCTACGAGCAGTACTTC. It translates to CASQGSSYEQYF.